This record covers a single T cell receptor beta chain. This sample stems from a study of blood T cell repertoires in COVID-19. Study in general: Samples came from the United States, Italy and Spain, spanning acute and convalescent COVID-19. In each case, the material was cDNA or gDNA derived from T cells, B-cell-depleted T cells, or PBMCs.

Germline CDR1 is PRHDT and CDR2 is FYEKMQ (reference sequence). V dropped 0 bases and J dropped 0 bases, with 5 bases sitting between them. CDR3 size: 14 residues. Original methodology: Estimation of nucleated cell counts relied on the amplification of reference gene primers. Assay used: immunoSEQ multiplex PCR; TCRdb lists only in-frame clones, some missing. Clone size and the V and J calls come from that table; the DNA yielded D and trimming. The data contain some 99,000 clones, approximately 90% of them singletons. This chain links TRBV13 with TRBJ1-2; D uncertain. This TCR came from a human donor in a cohort sampled during active COVID-19. Sequences were obtained from peripheral blood. The CDR3 DNA sequence: TGTGCCAGCAGCTTAGGGTATACTAACTATGGCTACACCTTC. It translates to CASSLGYTNYGYTF.